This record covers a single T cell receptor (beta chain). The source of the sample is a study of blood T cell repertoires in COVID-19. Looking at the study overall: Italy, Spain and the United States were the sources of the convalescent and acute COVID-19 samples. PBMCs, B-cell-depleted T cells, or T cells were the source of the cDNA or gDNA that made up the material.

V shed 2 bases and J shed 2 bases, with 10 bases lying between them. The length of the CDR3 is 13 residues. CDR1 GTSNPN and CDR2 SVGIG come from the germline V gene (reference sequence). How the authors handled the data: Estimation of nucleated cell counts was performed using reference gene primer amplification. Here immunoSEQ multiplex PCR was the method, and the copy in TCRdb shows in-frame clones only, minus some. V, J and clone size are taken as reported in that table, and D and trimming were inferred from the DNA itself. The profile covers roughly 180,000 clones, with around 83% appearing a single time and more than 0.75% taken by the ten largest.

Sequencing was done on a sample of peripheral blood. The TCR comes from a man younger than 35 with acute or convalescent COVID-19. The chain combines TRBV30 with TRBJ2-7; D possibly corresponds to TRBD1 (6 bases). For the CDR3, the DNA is TGTGCCTGGAGTAAAGGACAGCCCTACGAGCAGTACGTC. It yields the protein CAWSKGQPYEQYV.